Shown below are 14 T cell receptor beta chains from a single sample sequenced in a study of blood T cell repertoires in COVID-19. Data came from immunoSEQ multiplex PCR; TCRdb stores just in-frame clones and leaves some out. This table has over 200,000 clones, roughly 86% appearing once. Source material: peripheral blood. These receptors were obtained from a woman aged 40 to 49 with acute or convalescent COVID-19.

This rearrangement joins TRBV6-5 to TRBJ1-2; 7 bases are a match to TRBD1. Germline-derived CDR1 and CDR2 are MNHEY and SVGAGI. J gave up 4 bases and V 0 bases, and 8 bases lay outside the gene matches. The CDR3 consists of 16 residues. The CDR3 is CASSYSPDRRIYGYTF. The CDR3 DNA is TGTGCCAGCAGTTACTCCCCGGACAGGCGAATCTATGGCTACACCTTC.

The chain employs TRBV10-2 and TRBJ1-2; 10 bases are shared with TRBD1. The V segment lost 8 bases and the J segment 5 bases; nucleotides outside the gene matches: 5. This CDR3 is 13 amino acids long. CDR1 and CDR2 from the germline V gene are WSHSY and SAAADI. CDR3 region: CASSDRGEYGYTF. The CDR3 DNA sequence: TGCGCCAGCTCGGACAGGGGGGAGTATGGCTACACCTTC.

The rearrangement joins TRBV7-2 to TRBJ2-7; 9 bases match TRBD1. CDR1 is SGHTA, CDR2 FQGNSA, per germline. This CDR3 has 15 amino acids. Trimming took 0 bases from V and 3 from J; bases not matched to a gene: 3. This CDR3 is CASSLATGQGYEQYF. The CDR3 coding sequence is TGTGCCAGCAGCTTAGCGACGGGACAGGGCTACGAGCAGTACTTC.

This chain uses TRBV5-1 with TRBJ1-2, with D perhaps matching TRBD1 (5 bases). The germline gives CDR1 SGHRS, CDR2 YFSETQ. Trimming left V 3 bases short and J 4 bases short, with 13 bases between. The CDR3 totals 14 residues. The CDR3 region has the DNA TGCGCCAGCAGCTCCGGCACGCAGGGCTATGGCTACACCTTC. Its translation is CASSSGTQGYGYTF.

The gene calls are TRBV30 and TRBJ1-2; D uncertain. Trimming shortened V by 7 bases and J by 6 bases, and 3 bases separated the two germline ends. The V gene's germline CDR1 is GTSNPN and CDR2 SVGIG (reference sequence). This CDR3 comprises 8 residues. CDR3 DNA: TGTGCCTCCGATGGCTACACCTTC. It encodes CASDGYTF.

This chain joins TRBV13 and TRBJ1-2; 7 bases line up with TRBD1. This CDR3 spans 14 amino acids. With 3 bases clipped from V and 3 bases from J, the junction kept 4 bases outside the gene matches. The germline CDR1 and CDR2 sequences are PRHDT and FYEKMQ (reference sequence). The CDR3 DNA reads TGTGCCAGCAGCTTGAGCAGGGGGGACTATGGCTACACCTTC. Protein: CASSLSRGDYGYTF. Filled out from reference TRBV13 and TRBJ1-2, the complete variable domain reads AAGVIQSPRHLIKEKRETATLKCYPIPRHDTVYWYQQGPGQDPQFLISFYEKMQSDKGSIPDRFSAQQFSDYHSELNMSSLELGDSALYFCASSLSRGDYGYTFGSGTRLTVV.

In this sample, this clone turned up once. The V and J genes are TRBV12-5 and TRBJ2-5; 8 nucleotides align to TRBD1. V lost 5 bases and J lost 2; bases outside the gene matches: 7. This CDR3 contains 15 residues. From germline, CDR1 is LGHNT and CDR2 FRNRAP. CDR3 amino acids: CASGPGQGQQETQYF. The CDR3 DNA reads as TGTGCTAGTGGTCCCGGACAGGGCCAACAAGAGACCCAGTACTTC. The entire variable domain, with the rest obtained from reference TRBV12-5 and TRBJ2-5, is as follows: DARVTQTPRHKVTEMGQEVTMRCQPILGHNTVFWYRQTMMQGLELLAYFRNRAPLDDSGMPKDRFSAEMPDATLATLKIQPSEPRDSAVYFCASGPGQGQQETQYFGPGTRLLVL.

The rearrangement links TRBV4-3 to TRBJ2-4; D may be TRBD2 (5 bases). The CDR3 has 13 residues. Between the trimmed V and J ends, which lost 3 bases and 8 bases, there was a span of 11 bases. CDR1 is LGHNA, CDR2 YSLEER, per germline. The CDR3: CASSQGKEDIQYF. The CDR3 region has the DNA TGCGCCAGCAGCCAGGGGAAGGAGGACATTCAGTACTTC.

The chain uses TRBV9 and TRBJ1-6, with 7 bases fitting TRBD1. Germline V lookup: CDR1 SGDLS, CDR2 YYNGEE. The V segment lost 1 base and the J segment 8 bases; nucleotides outside the gene matches: 3. The CDR3 extends over 14 amino acids. CDR3 sequence: CASSVRGGDSPLHF. As DNA, the CDR3 is TGTGCCAGCAGCGTAAGAGGGGGCGATTCACCCCTCCACTTT.

J is TRBJ2-7 and V is TRBV19; 7 nucleotides agree with TRBD1. The CDR3 runs to 14 residues. Germline assignment: CDR1 LNHDA and CDR2 SQIVND (reference sequence). Trimming removed 1 base from V and 3 bases from J; junction bases left unmatched: 3. The CDR3: CASSIVPGGYEQYF. The CDR3 DNA sequence: TGTGCCAGTAGTATAGTCCCAGGGGGCTACGAGCAGTACTTC.

The chain carries TRBV7-8 and TRBJ2-7; D possibly corresponds to TRBD2 (5 bases). Trimming shortened V by 5 bases and J by 2 bases, and 16 bases separated the two germline ends. Germline-derived CDR1 and CDR2 are SGHVS and FQNEAQ. The CDR3 sequence is 15 residues long. This CDR3 is CASSPKAREPYEQYF. For the CDR3, the DNA is TGTGCCAGCAGCCCTAAGGCTAGGGAGCCCTACGAGCAGTACTTC.

This chain links TRBV10-3 with TRBJ1-1; D unresolved. This CDR3 region has 16 residues. Germline V gives CDR1 ENHRY, CDR2 SYGVKD. V was cut by 0 bases and J by 3 bases, with 14 bases left in between. DNA for the CDR3: TGTGCCATCAGTGAGTCTTGGGGAGAGCTGGACACTGAAGCTTTCTTT. This sequence encodes CAISESWGELDTEAFF.

The CDR3: CASSSTSATPTHTGELFF. CDR3 nucleotides: TGTGCCAGCAGCTCGACTAGCGCAACCCCCACACACACCGGGGAGCTGTTTTTT. This chain joins TRBV7-2 and TRBJ2-2, with 8 bases lining up with TRBD2. V dropped 4 bases and J dropped 3; count of bases not matched to a gene: 13. Germline CDR1 SGHTA, CDR2 FQGNSA. There are 18 residues in the CDR3.

The chain combines TRBV9 with TRBJ2-7; the match to TRBD1 covers 7 bases. J gave up 5 bases and V 0 bases, and 8 bases lay outside the gene matches. Germline loops: CDR1 SGDLS, CDR2 YYNGEE. This CDR3 has 15 amino acids. The CDR3 spells CASSVEGGVGNEQYF. The CDR3 coding sequence is TGTGCCAGCAGCGTAGAAGGGGGCGTTGGGAACGAGCAGTACTTC.